Presented here are 30 T cell receptor beta chains from one specimen sequenced in a study of T cells in Graves' hyperthyroidism and ophthalmopathy. Amplified regions were TCR beta CDR3 sequences from RNA transcripts. Primed by the HTBI set, a first-round RT-PCR was run on the TCR CDR3. One entry per CDR3 protein results from TCRdb running MiXCR on the multiplex PCR reads. The repertoire holds around 600,000 distinct CDR3 sequences, with about a sixth as singletons. The sequenced material came from blood. These receptors all stem from a woman in her twenties or thirties with Graves' hyperthyroidism.

This clonotype was recorded at least ten times. This chain links TRBV12-3 or TRBV12-4 with TRBJ2-7; D is uncertain. V dropped 3 bases and J dropped 6 bases, with 9 bases sitting between them. This CDR3 comprises 12 residues. CDR3: CASSFTAFEQYF. The CDR3 DNA reads as TGTGCCAGCAGTTTTACGGCCTTCGAGCAGTACTTC.

This clonotype was seen only a few times. CDR3 loop: CASSQGTSGSEQYF. The CDR3 DNA sequence: TGTGCCAGCTCACAAGGGACTAGCGGGAGCGAGCAGTACTTC. The chain recombines TRBV18 with TRBJ2-7; 14 bases match TRBD2. V shed 4 bases, J shed 6 bases, and the junction held 2 bases outside the gene matches. The CDR3 loop spans 14 amino acids. CDR1 is KGHSH and CDR2 is LQKENI in the germline V gene.

This chain joins TRBV12-3 or TRBV12-4 and TRBJ2-7, with 9 positions matching TRBD2. V was pared by 6 bases and J by 1 base, with 7 bases of the junction left unmatched. The CDR3 is 15 residues long. The CDR3 spells CASRLGTSSSYEQYF. The CDR3 DNA reads as TGTGCCAGCAGACTTGGGACTAGCTCGTCCTACGAGCAGTACTTC.

This clonotype was detected ten times or more. V gene TRBV7-9 combines with J gene TRBJ2-7, with D uncertain. V was pared by 5 bases and J by 2 bases, with 13 bases between. CDR3 length equals 14 residues. Looked up from germline, CDR1 is SEHNR and CDR2 is FQNEAQ (reference sequence). The CDR3 loop is CASSVGYGTYEQYF. The CDR3 DNA reads as TGTGCCAGCAGCGTGGGCTATGGGACCTACGAGCAGTACTTC.

This rearrangement joins TRBV19 to TRBJ2-3; TRBD2 matches at 7 bases. There are 15 residues in the CDR3. Trimming took 6 bases from V and 2 from J; bases not matched to a gene: 8. CDR1 is LNHDA and CDR2 is SQIVND in the germline V gene (reference sequence). In DNA form, the CDR3 reads TGTGCCAGTAGCCCTCGGGGGGTCGACACAGATACGCAGTATTTT. Translating gives CASSPRGVDTDTQYF.

This clonotype was detected ten times or more. V gene TRBV28 combines with J gene TRBJ2-7; unclear D gene. Trimming pared 5 bases from V and 4 bases from J, leaving 6 bases between. Germline V lookup: CDR1 MDHEN, CDR2 SYDVKM. The CDR3 consists of 11 residues. CDR3 in amino acids: CASSTNYEQYF. The CDR3 nucleotides read TGTGCCAGCAGTACGAATTACGAGCAGTACTTC.

The chain employs TRBV7-9 and TRBJ2-7, with TRBD1 as a possible D gene (6 bases). Germline lookup yields CDR1 SEHNR and CDR2 FQNEAQ (reference sequence). There are 14 residues in the CDR3. Trimming removed 5 bases at V and 3 bases at J, with 14 bases between. The DNA for the CDR3 is TGTGCCAGCAGCCCGCCGGACAGATACTACGAGCAGTACTTC. As protein: CASSPPDRYYEQYF.

This clonotype was seen a few times. The genes are TRBV4-3 and TRBJ2-7; D assignment may be TRBD1 or TRBD2 (5 bases each). Germline-derived CDR1 and CDR2 are LGHNA and YSLEER. The V and J ends lost 1 base and 3 bases respectively, with 10 bases between them. The CDR3 length is 14 residues. The CDR3 sequence is CASSQVRAGYEQYF. The CDR3 coding sequence is TGCGCCAGCAGCCAAGTCAGGGCGGGCTACGAGCAGTACTTC.

Comment on this clonotype: A read error may explain this, as a much larger clone is one base away. This chain connects TRBV5-1 to TRBJ2-5; D not certain. Germline loops: CDR1 SGHRS, CDR2 YFSETQ. CDR3 size: 14 residues. CDR3 nucleotides: TGTGCCAGCAGCATACGTGGTAGGGTGGAGACCCAGTACTTC. Translating it yields CASSIRGRVETQYF.

This clonotype was observed at least ten times. V and J are TRBV20-1 and TRBJ2-1; D is possibly TRBD2 (6 bases). The CDR3 consists of 14 residues. CDR1 is DFQATT, CDR2 SNEGSKA, per germline (reference sequence). Trimming left V 6 bases short and J 5 bases short, with 17 bases between. CDR3 DNA: TGCAGTGCAACGGGACTCCAAATCGACAATGAGCAGTTCTTC. Translated: CSATGLQIDNEQFF.

This clonotype appeared many times. The chain joins TRBV20-1 to TRBJ2-4; D not certain. V dropped 7 bases and J dropped 7 bases, with 11 bases sitting between them. The CDR3 consists of 11 residues. Germline CDR1 and CDR2: DFQATT and SNEGSKA (reference sequence). For the CDR3, the DNA is TGCAGTGGGGGTCGCGGTAACATTCAGTACTTC. This codes for CSGGRGNIQYF.

The table lists this clonotype with a few counts. The chain uses TRBV9 and TRBJ1-2; D might be TRBD1 (6 bases). The CDR3 extends over 16 amino acids. The germline V gene has CDR1 SGDLS and CDR2 YYNGEE. Trimming stripped 0 bases from V and 3 bases from J, with 15 bases between. CDR3 region: CASSVDAQGTDYGYTF. As DNA, the CDR3 is TGTGCCAGCAGCGTAGACGCGCAGGGGACGGACTATGGCTACACCTTC.

The table lists this clonotype with many counts. The rearrangement links TRBV20-1 to TRBJ1-5, with D possibly TRBD1 on 5 matching bases. The germline gives CDR1 DFQATT, CDR2 SNEGSKA (reference sequence). This CDR3 is 15 amino acids long. V lost 2 bases and J 1 base, leaving 12 bases between the germline ends. Written as DNA, the CDR3 is TGCAGTGCTAGAAACGCTTGGGGGAGCAATCAGCCCCAGCATTTT. Translation: CSARNAWGSNQPQHF.

This clonotype was counted only a few times. The chain is built from TRBV20-1 and TRBJ2-5; tentative D call: TRBD1 (6 bases). Germline V gene data show CDR1 as DFQATT and CDR2 as SNEGSKA (reference sequence). The CDR3 runs 14 residues. Trimming cost V 4 bases and J 1 base, with 13 bases left between them. The CDR3 DNA sequence: TGCAGTGCTAAGAACCGGGACATCCAAGAGACCCAGTACTTC. Amino acid sequence: CSAKNRDIQETQYF.

The J gene is TRBJ2-7, the V gene TRBV4-1; weak D call: TRBD2 (5 bases). The CDR3 has 15 amino acids. Trimming took 2 bases from V and 2 from J, leaving 13 bases between them. Germline lookup yields CDR1 MGHRA and CDR2 YSYEKL. The CDR3 DNA sequence: TGCGCCAGCAGCCAATCGGGGAGTCAGGCCTACGAGCAGTACTTC. Amino acid sequence: CASSQSGSQAYEQYF.

This clonotype was recorded many times. This rearrangement joins TRBV20-1 to TRBJ2-7; TRBD1 matches at 10 bases. Looked up from germline, CDR1 is DFQATT and CDR2 is SNEGSKA (reference sequence). This CDR3 has 12 amino acids. Trimming cost V 7 bases and J 3 bases; bases outside gene matches: 3. The CDR3 loop is CSGQGAFYEQYF. The CDR3 coding sequence is TGCAGTGGACAGGGGGCATTCTACGAGCAGTACTTC.

This chain links TRBV19 with TRBJ2-2; D is undetermined. The V end lost 7 bases, the J end lost 8 bases, and 14 bases lay between the germline ends. This CDR3 spans 13 amino acids. The germline CDR1 and CDR2 sequences are LNHDA and SQIVND (reference sequence). CDR3 residues: CASILWGTGELFF. The CDR3 DNA sequence: TGTGCCAGTATTCTTTGGGGTACTGGGGAGCTGTTTTTT.

The chain is built from TRBV11-2 and TRBJ2-5; TRBD1 matches 12 bases. CDR3 length: 17 amino acids. Trimming at V came to 2 bases and at J to 1 base, leaving 5 bases not matched to a gene. Germline loops: CDR1 SGHAT, CDR2 FQNNGV. The CDR3 region is CASSLPGQGASQETQYF. CDR3 in DNA: TGTGCCAGCAGCTTACCGGGACAGGGGGCATCCCAAGAGACCCAGTACTTC.

This clonotype was counted ten times or more. This rearrangement joins TRBV6-5 to TRBJ2-1, with D hard to call. Between the trimmed V and J ends, which lost 2 bases and 9 bases, there was a span of 17 bases. The length of the CDR3 is 15 residues. Per the germline V gene, CDR1 is MNHEY and CDR2 is SVGAGI. This CDR3 is CASSYRGPSSGEQFF. CDR3 nucleotide sequence: TGTGCCAGCAGTTACCGAGGCCCCTCTTCGGGTGAGCAGTTCTTC.

There are many counts of this clonotype. The chain combines TRBV7-2 with TRBJ2-5; D gene unclear. The germline V gene encodes CDR1 SGHTA and CDR2 FQGNSA. The V gene lost 1 base and the J gene lost 5 bases, with 8 bases spanning the gap. CDR3 length: 13 amino acids. CDR3 protein: CASSLDRRETQYF. CDR3 bases: TGTGCCAGCAGCTTAGACCGTCGGGAGACCCAGTACTTC.

The J gene is TRBJ2-5, the V gene TRBV4-1, with no clear D. The germline V gene encodes CDR1 MGHRA and CDR2 YSYEKL. The CDR3 is 14 amino acids. The germline V and J ends were trimmed by 3 bases and 4 bases, with 12 bases remaining between them. CDR3 residues: CASSQGRVGETQYF. The DNA of the CDR3 is TGCGCCAGCAGCCAGGGTAGGGTTGGAGAGACCCAGTACTTC.

This clonotype was seen repeatedly, ten times or more. The chain links TRBV5-6 to TRBJ1-1, with 9 bases matching TRBD1. The CDR3 runs 15 residues. The germline V gene encodes CDR1 SGHDT and CDR2 YYEEEE. V was clipped by 0 bases and J by 4 bases; unmatched bases: 4. For the CDR3, the DNA is TGTGCCAGCAGCTTGGGGGACAGGGCGGGCACTGAAGCTTTCTTT. It translates to CASSLGDRAGTEAFF.

The V call is TRBV25-1, the J call TRBJ2-1; D unresolved. Trimming removed 1 base at V and 5 bases at J, with 18 bases between. Germline CDR1 reads MGHDK; CDR2 reads SYGVNS. The CDR3 length is 17 residues. The CDR3 region has the DNA TGTGCCAGCAGTGAATTGAGCGCTACAGAAACTAACAATGAGCAGTTCTTC. This gives the protein CASSELSATETNNEQFF. The full variable domain, with the rest looked up from reference TRBV25-1 and TRBJ2-1, is EADIYQTPRYLVIGTGKKITLECSQTMGHDKMYWYQQDPGMELHLIHYSYGVNSTEKGDLSSESTVSRIRTEHFPLTLESARPSHTSQYLCASSELSATETNNEQFFGPGTRLTVL.

The chain has TRBV7-8 and TRBJ2-1, with 11 bases aligning to TRBD2. The germline gives CDR1 SGHVS, CDR2 FQNEAQ. V was pared by 4 bases and J by 8 bases, with 13 bases of the junction left unmatched. There are 17 residues in the CDR3. The CDR3 DNA reads TGTGCCAGCAGCTCAGGGGACGGACTAGCGGGTGTCGATGAGCAGTTCTTC. Translated, it gives CASSSGDGLAGVDEQFF.

This clonotype was counted ten times or more. The chain recombines TRBV7-2 with TRBJ2-7; TRBD2 matches 10 bases. From germline, CDR1 is SGHTA and CDR2 FQGNSA. The CDR3 covers 16 residues. V trimming: 5 bases; J trimming: 1 base; junction bases outside the gene matches: 8. CDR3 DNA: TGTGCCAGCAGCCAACAAATAGCGGGAGGTTCCTACGAGCAGTACTTC. Translated, it gives CASSQQIAGGSYEQYF.

This clonotype was picked up many times. The chain joins TRBV28 to TRBJ1-2, with 11 bases fitting TRBD1. The CDR3 contains 14 residues. CDR1 and CDR2 (germline): MDHEN, SYDVKM. After removal of 7 bases from V and 8 bases from J, the junction contained 9 bases not matched to a gene. CDR3 in DNA: TGTGCCAGCACCCTCGGACAGGGGGCGCGGGGCTACACCTTC. Amino acids: CASTLGQGARGYTF.

The V call is TRBV7-2, the J call TRBJ1-6, with D tentatively TRBD1 (5 bases). The CDR3 has 15 amino acids. Per the germline V gene, CDR1 is SGHTA and CDR2 is FQGNSA. Trimming took off 3 bases at V and 5 bases at J, with 11 bases between the two ends. The CDR3 loop is CASSLGLFDNSPLHF. DNA for the CDR3: TGTGCCAGCAGCTTGGGACTATTTGATAATTCACCCCTCCACTTT.

The rearrangement joins TRBV30 to TRBJ2-1, with 9 bases matching TRBD2. CDR1 and CDR2 from the germline V gene are GTSNPN and SVGIG (reference sequence). The CDR3 is 13 amino acids. J gave up 9 bases and V 2 bases, and 5 bases lay outside the gene matches. CDR3 sequence (DNA): TGTGCCTGGAGTAAGGGACTAGCAGGTGAGCAGTTCTTC. The encoded protein is CAWSKGLAGEQFF. Using reference TRBV30 and TRBJ2-1 for the parts outside the CDR3, the full variable domain is SQTIHQWPATLVQPVGSPLSLECTVEGTSNPNLYWYRQAAGRGLQLLFYSVGIGQISSEVPQNLSASRPQDRQFILSSKKLLLSDSGFYLCAWSKGLAGEQFFGPGTRLTVL.

This clonotype was found many times. V and J are TRBV7-2 and TRBJ2-3; D remains ambiguous. The V and J ends lost 5 bases and 2 bases respectively, with 17 bases between them. This CDR3 has 16 amino acids. Germline V lookup: CDR1 SGHTA, CDR2 FQGNSA. CDR3 loop: CASSQEVYSLTDTQYF. In DNA form, the CDR3 reads TGTGCCAGCAGCCAAGAGGTTTACAGCCTCACAGATACGCAGTATTTT.

This clonotype was detected ten times or more. The chain has TRBV20-1 and TRBJ1-2; TRBD1 matches 7 bases. There are 16 residues in the CDR3. The junction had 17 bases not matched to a gene; V was cut back by 6 bases and J by 4 bases. Germline CDR1 DFQATT, CDR2 SNEGSKA (reference sequence). CDR3 amino acids: CSAKKEGTEKFYGYTF. The DNA of the CDR3 is TGCAGTGCCAAAAAGGAGGGGACAGAAAAGTTCTATGGCTACACCTTC.